The 14 T cell receptor beta chains below were found in one sample sequenced in a study of cytomegalovirus exposure and HLA in healthy donors. Profiled with immunoSEQ multiplex PCR; TCRdb holds only in-frame clones, not every one. The sample consists of some 130,000 clones, approximately 84% of them appearing once. Sequenced sample: PBMCs. These receptors were obtained from a man younger than 40 in good health and CMV-seropositive.

The chain links TRBV18 to TRBJ2-2; unclear D gene. The V gene's germline CDR1 is KGHSH and CDR2 LQKENI. The CDR3 spans 16 residues. Trimming pared 3 bases from V and 2 bases from J, leaving 13 bases between. The CDR3 bases are TGTGCCAGCTCACCCCAGTTCTCACCTAACACCGGGGAGCTGTTTTTT. Protein: CASSPQFSPNTGELFF. Filled out from reference TRBV18 and TRBJ2-2, the complete variable domain reads NAGVMQNPRHLVRRRGQEARLRCSPMKGHSHVYWYRQLPEEGLKFMVYLQKENIIDESGMPKERFSAEFPKEGPSILRIQQVVRGDSAAYFCASSPQFSPNTGELFFGEGSRLTVL.

The chain is built from TRBV9 and TRBJ2-2, with D possibly TRBD1 on 6 matching bases. Between the trimmed V and J ends, which lost 0 bases and 0 bases, there was a span of 6 bases. This CDR3 is 15 amino acids long. Germline CDR1 SGDLS, CDR2 YYNGEE. CDR3 bases: TGTGCCAGCAGCGTAGCAGGGGCGAACACCGGGGAGCTGTTTTTT. Its translation: CASSVAGANTGELFF.

The J gene is TRBJ1-1, the V gene TRBV14; 8 bases match TRBD1. The length of the CDR3 is 11 residues. The J segment lost 10 bases and the V segment lost 5 bases, leaving 3 bases of the junction unmatched. CDR1 is SGHDN, CDR2 FVKESK, per germline. DNA of the CDR3: TGTGCCAGCAGCTTAGGACAGGGAGCTTTCTTT. Its translation: CASSLGQGAFF.

The genes are TRBV5-1 and TRBJ2-1; a possible D gene is TRBD2 (5 bases). V lost 4 bases to trimming and J lost 5 bases, with 13 bases between them. CDR3 length equals 14 residues. Germline CDR1 SGHRS, CDR2 YFSETQ. The CDR3 region is CASSPSGLHNEQFF. CDR3 sequence (DNA): TGCGCCAGCAGCCCCTCCGGACTCCACAATGAGCAGTTCTTC.

V usage is TRBV15 and J usage is TRBJ2-1, with 9 bases that match TRBD1. The trim removed 2 bases at V and 6 bases at J, leaving 5 bases unmatched. The CDR3 extends over 15 amino acids. CDR1 LNHNV and CDR2 YYDKDF come from the germline V gene (reference sequence). CDR3 protein: CATSRRGQGFNEQFF. The CDR3, as DNA: TGTGCCACCAGCAGAAGGGGACAGGGCTTCAATGAGCAGTTCTTC. The variable domain in full, completed from reference TRBV15 and TRBJ2-1, reads DAMVIQNPRYQVTQFGKPVTLSCSQTLNHNVMYWYQQKSSQAPKLLFHYYDKDFNNEADTPDNFQSRRPNTSFCFLDIRSPGLGDTAMYLCATSRRGQGFNEQFFGPGTRLTVL.

The chain combines TRBV5-1 with TRBJ1-1, with TRBD1 as a possible D gene (6 bases). The CDR3 length is 17 residues. Trimming pared 4 bases from V and 0 bases from J, leaving 19 bases between. CDR1 SGHRS and CDR2 YFSETQ come from the germline V gene. The CDR3 reads CASSGVGGATMNTEAFF. The CDR3, as DNA: TGCGCCAGCAGCGGAGTGGGGGGGGCGACCATGAACACTGAAGCTTTCTTT.

V usage is TRBV11-3 and J usage is TRBJ2-3; D is perhaps TRBD2 (6 bases). Germline V gene sequence: CDR1 SGHNT, CDR2 YENEEA. CDR3 length: 17 residues. V gave up 5 bases and J gave up 1 base, with 19 bases separating them. The CDR3 sequence: CASSVQEGPLGTDTQYF. CDR3 DNA: TGTGCCAGCAGCGTCCAGGAGGGCCCCCTGGGCACAGATACGCAGTATTTT.

The V call is TRBV25-1, the J call TRBJ2-3; D remains ambiguous. Trimming left V 6 bases short and J 6 bases short, with 16 bases between. This CDR3 is 14 amino acids long. Looked up from germline, CDR1 is MGHDK and CDR2 is SYGVNS. CDR3 amino acids: CASSHPAGGDTQYF. The CDR3 DNA reads as TGTGCCAGCAGCCACCCCGCAGGTGGTGATACGCAGTATTTT.

V gene TRBV12-5 combines with J gene TRBJ2-5, with TRBD2 matching 9 bases. CDR1 and CDR2 from the germline V gene are LGHNT and FRNRAP. V lost 1 base and J lost 5; bases outside the gene matches: 5. The CDR3 consists of 15 residues. The CDR3 bases are TGTGCTAGTGGTTTGGGCCAAACTAGCGGGGAGACCCAGTACTTC. Its protein product is CASGLGQTSGETQYF.

With regard to this clone: Other nucleotide sequences in the sample specify the same CDR3. The rearrangement joins TRBV5-1 to TRBJ2-1; 12 nucleotides match TRBD2. CDR3 length equals 15 residues. Trimming cost V 3 bases and J 4 bases; bases outside gene matches: 2. CDR1 SGHRS and CDR2 YFSETQ come from the germline V gene. The CDR3 DNA reads as TGCGCCAGCAGCTCTCTAGCGGGAGGGTACAATGAGCAGTTCTTC. Its protein product is CASSSLAGGYNEQFF. The full variable domain, in which reference TRBV5-1 and TRBJ2-1 provide the parts outside the CDR3, is KAGVTQTPRYLIKTRGQQVTLSCSPISGHRSVSWYQQTPGQGLQFLFEYFSETQRNKGNFPGRFSGRQFSNSRSEMNVSTLELGDSALYLCASSSLAGGYNEQFFGPGTRLTVL.

The genes are TRBV6-1 and TRBJ2-5; TRBD1 matches 9 bases. V shed 1 base, J shed 2 bases, and the junction held 2 bases outside the gene matches. The germline V gene has CDR1 MNHNS and CDR2 SASEGT. The length of the CDR3 is 15 residues. CDR3 nucleotide sequence: TGTGCCAGCAGTGAAGGGGGGACAGGGCAAGAGACCCAGTACTTC. Translating gives CASSEGGTGQETQYF.

This clone was seen just once. The chain links TRBV12-5 to TRBJ1-5; D not resolved. The germline gives CDR1 LGHNT, CDR2 FRNRAP. CDR3 length equals 19 residues. Trimming left V 0 bases short and J 3 bases short, with 21 bases between. CDR3 in amino acids: CASGLVVPGEASFNQPQHF. CDR3 nucleotides: TGTGCTAGTGGTTTGGTAGTACCCGGGGAGGCTTCCTTCAATCAGCCCCAGCATTTT.

This chain links TRBV30 with TRBJ1-2; 7 nucleotides match TRBD1. The CDR3 contains 12 residues. The germline gives CDR1 GTSNPN, CDR2 SVGIG (reference sequence). The ends lost 2 bases at V and 6 bases at J; junction bases unmatched: 3. In DNA, the CDR3 is TGTGCCTGGAGTCAAGGGGGCGATGGCTACACCTTC. Translating gives CAWSQGGDGYTF.

The rearrangement uses TRBV6-5 and TRBJ2-5, with 13 bases matching TRBD2. Germline CDR1 and CDR2: MNHEY and SVGAGI. This CDR3 region has 16 residues. V shed 4 bases and J 5 bases; nucleotides not matched to a gene: 7. The CDR3 protein is CASSSRTSGSRETQYF. The CDR3 nucleotides are TGTGCCAGCAGTTCCCGGACTAGCGGGAGCAGGGAGACCCAGTACTTC.